What follows are 25 T cell receptor beta chains derived from one specimen sequenced in a study of CD8 T cells in ankylosing spondylitis. TCRdb called the 5' RACE reads again in MiXCR, with one record for every CDR3 protein. The sample consists of hundreds of thousands of distinct CDR3 sequences, 7.5% to 9% of them appearing once. The sample consisted of blood, either unsorted or a sorted T cell fraction (not recorded which). The origin of the receptors is a male donor with ankylosing spondylitis or in good health (not recorded which).

This clonotype occurred many times. Germline is not matched at one junction end, which may reflect a read error. The chain has TRBV5-1 and TRBJ2-3; 7 bases are shared with TRBD2. CDR3 size: 14 residues. From germline, CDR1 is SGHRS and CDR2 YFSETQ. The chain's CDR3 is CASSLSGVTDTQYF. For the CDR3, the DNA is TGTGCCAGCAGTTTAAGCGGGGTCACAGATACGCAGTATTTT.

This clonotype was counted only a few times. V gene TRBV5-6 combines with J gene TRBJ2-2, with D unresolved. CDR3 length: 16 residues. CDR1 SGHDT and CDR2 YYEEEE come from the germline V gene. Trimming pared 5 bases from V and 7 bases from J, leaving 21 bases between. CDR3 in DNA: TGTGCCAGCAGATTAATGTCGTGGAATACGGGCGGGGAGCTGTTTTTT. Translation: CASRLMSWNTGGELFF.

This clonotype has more than one count but fewer than ten. The chain is built from TRBV11-1 and TRBJ1-4; D gene uncertain. The CDR3 is 18 residues long. Trimming removed 5 bases from V and 0 bases from J, with 19 bases in between. Germline lookup yields CDR1 SGHAT and CDR2 FQDESV (reference sequence). CDR3 protein: CASSTSLTDGATNEKLFF. The CDR3, as DNA: TGTGCCAGCAGCACCAGCCTAACTGACGGTGCAACTAATGAAAAACTGTTTTTT.

The CDR3 loop reads CASKDQPNTEAFF. The CDR3 nucleotides are TGCGCCAGCAAGGACCAGCCGAACACTGAAGCTTTCTTT. The chain combines TRBV5-1 with TRBJ1-1; D unclear. The CDR3 length is 13 residues. Germline CDR1 and CDR2: SGHRS and YFSETQ. V was pared by 6 bases and J by 1 base, with 10 bases between.

This clonotype has a count of ten or more. V gene TRBV12-3 or TRBV12-4 combines with J gene TRBJ2-2; unclear D gene. CDR3 length equals 13 residues. V was cut by 3 bases and J by 7 bases, with 9 bases left in between. CDR3 sequence reads: CASSLGRIGELFF. CDR3 in DNA: TGTGCCAGCAGTTTGGGTAGGATCGGGGAGCTGTTTTTT.

This clonotype has at least ten counts. This chain connects TRBV27 to TRBJ2-1, with 10 bases aligning to TRBD2. The J segment lost 3 bases and the V segment lost 7 bases, leaving 3 bases of the junction unmatched. CDR1 and CDR2 (germline): MNHEY, SMNVEV (reference sequence). This CDR3 comprises 14 residues. CDR3 coding DNA: TGTGCCAGCAACGGACTAGCGGACTACAATGAGCAGTTCTTC. Encoded protein: CASNGLADYNEQFF.

The chain carries TRBV5-1 and TRBJ2-1; possibly TRBD2 for D (6 bases). This CDR3 has 15 amino acids. Germline CDR1 reads SGHRS; CDR2 reads YFSETQ. Trimming cost V 4 bases and J 7 bases, with 18 bases left between them. CDR3 sequence reads: CASSPQPGGENEQFF. The CDR3 nucleotides are TGCGCCAGCAGCCCCCAGCCGGGCGGGGAGAATGAGCAGTTCTTC.

There are many counts of this clonotype. This sequence joins TRBV6-2 or TRBV6-3 and TRBJ2-3; the D gene is possibly TRBD2 (6 bases). The CDR3 length is 14 residues. Deletions cut 2 bases from V and 8 bases from J, with 14 bases between. From germline, CDR1 is MNHEY and CDR2 SVGEGT. In nucleotides, the CDR3 is TGTGCCAGCAGTTACGGCGGGAAGGAGGTTACGCAGTATTTT. Translating it yields CASSYGGKEVTQYF.

In its sample, this clonotype was seen many times. The chain couples TRBV12-3 or TRBV12-4 to TRBJ2-1; 10 positions match TRBD2. The CDR3 runs 14 residues. The V gene end was trimmed by 5 bases and the J gene end by 7 bases; junction bases not matched to a gene: 5. The CDR3 spells CASSILLAGNEQFF. The CDR3 nucleotides read TGTGCCAGCAGTATCCTACTAGCGGGGAATGAGCAGTTCTTC.

The chain couples TRBV6-2 or TRBV6-3 to TRBJ1-2, with 9 positions matching TRBD1. The CDR3 runs to 16 residues. Trimming took 6 bases from V and 5 from J; bases not matched to a gene: 13. Per the germline V gene, CDR1 is MNHEY and CDR2 is SVGEGT. DNA for the CDR3: TGTGCCAGCAGCTACGGACAGGGGACCGTGGGGTATGGCTACACCTTC. Translating it yields CASSYGQGTVGYGYTF.

This clonotype came up many times. The gene calls are TRBV29-1 and TRBJ2-1, with 7 bases aligning to TRBD2. The CDR3 has 13 amino acids. Germline V gene data show CDR1 as SQVTM and CDR2 as ANQGSEA. V trimming: 7 bases; J trimming: 4 bases; junction bases outside the gene matches: 7. CDR3 sequence (DNA): TGCAGCGCGCCGGGACTACGGTACAATGAGCAGTTCTTC. Its translation is CSAPGLRYNEQFF.

This clonotype was observed many times. This rearrangement joins TRBV20-1 to TRBJ2-1; 15 bases line up with TRBD2. CDR3 length: 19 amino acids. The germline V gene has CDR1 DFQATT and CDR2 SNEGSKA (reference sequence). The trim removed 3 bases at V and 3 bases at J, leaving 12 bases unmatched. The DNA for the CDR3 is TGCAGTGCTAGTCCCCGGCGGACTAGCGGGAGGGTTTACTACAATGAGCAGTTCTTC. Translation gives CSASPRRTSGRVYYNEQFF.

This clonotype was detected ten times or more. This chain connects TRBV27 to TRBJ2-3; no clear D gene. With 6 bases removed from V and 9 bases from J, the gap between germline ends came to 10 bases. Per germline, CDR1 MNHEY and CDR2 SMNVEV (reference sequence). CDR3 size: 11 residues. CDR3 amino acids: CASRRYETQYF. DNA of the CDR3: TGTGCCAGCAGGAGATACGAGACGCAGTATTTT.

The chain employs TRBV7-9 and TRBJ1-1; maybe TRBD1 (5 bases). V was cut by 5 bases and J by 10 bases, with 14 bases left in between. CDR1 SEHNR and CDR2 FQNEAQ come from the germline V gene (reference sequence). The CDR3 consists of 12 residues. The CDR3 coding sequence is TGTGCCAGCAGCCAAGGGGAGGGTTTAGCTTTCTTT. Residues: CASSQGEGLAFF.

The rearrangement joins TRBV24-1 to TRBJ2-7; 10 bases line up with TRBD2. V was pared by 3 bases and J by 4 bases, with 5 bases of the junction left unmatched. This CDR3 comprises 15 residues. CDR1 KGHDR and CDR2 SFDVKD come from the germline V gene. CDR3 in amino acids: CATSDPASGSYEQYF. For the CDR3, the DNA is TGTGCCACCAGTGATCCGGCTAGCGGGAGTTACGAGCAGTACTTC.

The chain combines TRBV28 with TRBJ2-7, with D perhaps given as TRBD1 or TRBD2 (5 bases each). This CDR3 comprises 15 residues. The germline V and J ends were trimmed by 2 bases and 0 bases, with 11 bases remaining between them. From germline, CDR1 is MDHEN and CDR2 SYDVKM. The CDR3 loop reads CASSLTGQTSYEQYF. CDR3 bases: TGTGCCAGCAGTTTAACGGGGCAGACCTCCTACGAGCAGTACTTC.

The chain links TRBV6-6 to TRBJ1-1, with a weak D call TRBD1 (5 bases). Per germline, CDR1 MNHNY and CDR2 SVGAGI (reference sequence). V lost 7 bases, J lost 4 bases, and 13 bases lay in between. CDR3 length equals 13 residues. The DNA of the CDR3 is TGTGCCAGCACCCCGCCAGGGACCACTGAAGCTTTCTTT. Its translation: CASTPPGTTEAFF.

At least ten counts were recorded for this clonotype. The CDR3 reads CATSPRTGSTDTQYF. The CDR3 region has the DNA TGTGCCACCAGCCCACGGACGGGCAGCACAGATACGCAGTATTTT. The rearrangement links TRBV15 to TRBJ2-3; D ambiguous. This CDR3 contains 15 residues. V was shortened by 5 bases and J by 0 bases, with 12 bases between the two germline ends. From germline, CDR1 is LNHNV and CDR2 YYDKDF (reference sequence).

The sample holds many counts of this clonotype. This rearrangement joins TRBV7-2 to TRBJ1-2; D perhaps matches TRBD1 (6 bases). Looked up from germline, CDR1 is SGHTA and CDR2 is FQGNSA. The CDR3 spans 15 residues. V lost 2 bases and J 3 bases, leaving 13 bases between the germline ends. The CDR3 DNA is TGTGCCAGCAGCTTATTTTTGGGGGGCGACTATGGCTACACCTTC. It yields the protein CASSLFLGGDYGYTF.

This clonotype was counted at least ten times. This chain connects TRBV20-1 to TRBJ2-1; 10 bases match TRBD2. J gave up 4 bases and V 1 base, and 4 bases lay outside the gene matches. The CDR3 length is 15 residues. CDR1 is DFQATT and CDR2 is SNEGSKA in the germline V gene (reference sequence). CDR3 DNA sequence: TGCAGTGCTAGAGGGGCTAGCGGGGGTTACAATGAGCAGTTCTTC. Translation: CSARGASGGYNEQFF.

This clonotype was found a few times. The chain uses TRBV30 and TRBJ2-3, with D possibly being TRBD2 (7 bases). Germline lookup yields CDR1 GTSNPN and CDR2 SVGIG (reference sequence). The length of the CDR3 is 15 residues. The ends were cut back, 5 bases at V and 2 bases at J, with 17 bases in the middle. CDR3 loop: CAWEGTGGLTDTQYF. In DNA, the CDR3 is TGTGCCTGGGAGGGCACGGGGGGCCTCACAGATACGCAGTATTTT.

The J gene is TRBJ1-2, the V gene TRBV7-3, with D maybe TRBD1 (5 bases). CDR1 and CDR2 from the germline V gene are SGHTA and FQGTGA. The germline V and J ends were trimmed by 8 bases and 8 bases, with 18 bases remaining between them. The CDR3 extends over 13 amino acids. CDR3 region: CASALRGDLGYTF. DNA for the CDR3: TGTGCCAGCGCCCTCCGGGGGGACCTGGGCTACACCTTC.

Ten or more counts support this clonotype. The genes are TRBV7-2 and TRBJ2-1; D may be TRBD2 (5 bases). The CDR3 has 15 residues. V was pared by 3 bases and J by 7 bases, with 16 bases between. CDR1 SGHTA and CDR2 FQGNSA come from the germline V gene. As DNA, the CDR3 is TGTGCCAGCAGCTTGGACTTCCGAACCCGGAATGAGCAGTTCTTC. The encoded protein is CASSLDFRTRNEQFF.

The chain is built from TRBV4-3 and TRBJ1-3; tentative D call: TRBD1 (5 bases). This CDR3 region has 17 residues. V was trimmed by 0 bases and J by 2 bases, leaving 14 bases between them. Germline assignment: CDR1 LGHNA and CDR2 YSLEER. CDR3 sequence reads: CASSQDMWGLAGNTIYF. CDR3 DNA sequence: TGCGCCAGCAGCCAAGATATGTGGGGACTAGCTGGAAACACCATATATTTT.

This clonotype showed up many times. The chain is built from TRBV5-6 and TRBJ1-4; D unresolved. The CDR3 totals 15 residues. V gave up 1 base and J gave up 8 bases, with 15 bases separating them. The germline CDR1 and CDR2 sequences are SGHDT and YYEEEE. This CDR3 reads CASSLKRFPGEKLFF. The CDR3, as DNA: TGTGCCAGCAGCTTGAAACGCTTCCCGGGGGAAAAACTGTTTTTT.